This TCR beta chain was observed in a study of OX40 agonist ivuxolimab in advanced cancers. In the study overall: With ivuxolimab, an agonistic anti-OX40 (CD134) antibody, patients were treated.

Per germline, CDR1 SEHNR and CDR2 FQNEAQ (reference sequence). Trimming removed 1 base from V and 0 bases from J, with 9 bases in between. The CDR3 is made up of 16 amino acids. TCRdb keeps only in-frame clones here, not all; method: immunoSEQ multiplex PCR. This sample has over 70,000 clones, with roughly 78% found just once. The source is an adult with an advanced solid tumor such as melanoma, head and neck, liver or kidney cancer. This sample comprised CD4+ or CD8+ T cells sorted from blood, obtained in a trial of the OX40 agonist ivuxolimab. This sequence joins TRBV7-9 and TRBJ1-4; no clear D gene. The CDR3 spells CASSLGTLATNEKLFF. DNA of the CDR3: TGTGCCAGCAGCTTAGGGACTCTTGCAACTAATGAAAAACTGTTTTTT.